This T cell receptor (beta chain) was recovered during a study of T-cell reconstitution after alpha-beta-depleted transplantation in children. Study findings and constraints: As was reported, about two months after transplant, alpha-beta T cells came from several hundred expanded graft clones. From newly produced T cells came most of the T-cell counts and diversity one year after transplant.

After removal of 1 base from V and 3 bases from J, the junction contained 8 bases not matched to a gene. Germline values: CDR1 SGHRS, CDR2 YFSETQ. CDR3 length: 17 residues. Unique molecular identifiers were incorporated into the prepared TCRbeta library. TCRdb fed the PCR reads into MiXCR, producing one record per CDR3 protein. In the table there are about 440,000 distinct CDR3 sequences, approximately 42% of which are singletons. Worth noting for this clonotype: Its antigen is unidentified.

The rearrangement uses TRBV5-1 and TRBJ2-3; 10 positions match TRBD2. The TCR sequence derives from a girl aged 2-10 years with aplastic anemia, due to receive a stem cell transplant. The sample consisted of PBMCs, taken before TCRalphabeta/CD19-depleted stem cell transplant. Here the CDR3 reads CASSLRTSGGKTDTQYF. The CDR3 region has the DNA TGCGCCAGCAGCTTGCGGACTAGCGGAGGAAAGACAGATACGCAGTATTTT.